This TCR beta chain was found in a study of blood T cell repertoires in COVID-19. Germline CDR1 MDHEN, CDR2 SYDVKM. CDR3 length equals 12 residues. V gave up 6 bases and J gave up 11 bases, with 17 bases separating them. Original analysis: Nucleated cell number was recorded as an estimate derived from reference gene primer amplification. Produced via immunoSEQ multiplex PCR; TCRdb's table is partial and in-frame only. For V, J and clone size, that table is used; D and trimming come from the DNA. The data show hundreds of thousands of clones, more than 80% seen once. This clonotype was sampled from a man aged 25 to 45 who had recovered from COVID-19. This chain joins TRBV28 and TRBJ2-7; TRBD2 might be the D (6 bases). Sequenced input: PBMCs or T cells enriched from blood (not recorded which). The CDR3 coding sequence is TGTGCCAGCAGCCCCGTGGAGGGAGACAAGTACTTC. As protein: CASSPVEGDKYF.